These 16 T cell receptor beta chains were all obtained from the same sample, sequenced in a study of T cell changes during pregnancy in multiple sclerosis. Repertoires were generated with immunoSEQ multiplex PCR, while TCRdb's copy carries only in-frame clones and drops some. In the table there are 53,000 or so clones, 94% of which are singletons. Here the sequenced sample was CD4+ T cells from peripheral blood mononuclear cells, taken in the second trimester of pregnancy. These receptors came from a female donor with multiple sclerosis, enrolled in a pregnancy study.

The chain couples TRBV7-2 to TRBJ2-2; 8 bases line up with TRBD1. This CDR3 has 17 amino acids. The germline gives CDR1 SGHTA, CDR2 FQGNSA. J gave up 3 bases and V 1 base, and 7 bases lay outside the gene matches. CDR3 nucleotide sequence: TGTGCCAGCAGCTTAGTCAGGGGGCTTGGGGACACCGGGGAGCTGTTTTTT. This encodes CASSLVRGLGDTGELFF.

V and J are TRBV5-4 and TRBJ2-3; possible D gene TRBD1, 6 bases. The germline V gene encodes CDR1 SGHNT and CDR2 YYREEE (reference sequence). Trimming took 4 bases from V and 4 from J, leaving 13 bases between them. This CDR3 is 14 amino acids long. The CDR3 DNA sequence: TGTGCCAGCAGCGTGGGGACACAGGCAGATACGCAGTATTTT. Translating it yields CASSVGTQADTQYF.

The J gene is TRBJ2-5, the V gene TRBV2; 8 bases map to TRBD1. Unmatched junction bases numbered 8, after V lost 8 bases and J lost 3 bases. The CDR3 consists of 14 residues. Germline CDR1 SNHLY, CDR2 FYNNEI. CDR3 coding DNA: TGTGCCAGCTTTTGGGACAGGACGAAAGAGACCCAGTACTTC. Residues: CASFWDRTKETQYF.

The chain uses TRBV7-2 and TRBJ2-7; perhaps TRBD2 as D (7 bases). Germline values: CDR1 SGHTA, CDR2 FQGNSA. This CDR3 spans 15 amino acids. Trimming cost V 0 bases and J 3 bases, with 12 bases left between them. CDR3 nucleotide sequence: TGTGCCAGCAGCTTAGCGGGCGGGGGCCGCTACGAGCAGTACTTC. This encodes CASSLAGGGRYEQYF.

The sample holds one count of this clone. V and J are TRBV7-2 and TRBJ2-1, with 11 nucleotides matching TRBD2. V shed 4 bases and J 7 bases; nucleotides not matched to a gene: 6. The CDR3 has 15 residues. Germline V gene lookup returns CDR1 SGHTA and CDR2 FQGNSA. The CDR3 is CASSSRLAGWNEQFF. In DNA form, the CDR3 reads TGTGCCAGCAGCTCTCGACTAGCGGGGTGGAATGAGCAGTTCTTC.

J is TRBJ2-1 and V is TRBV7-8; D unclear. V was clipped by 3 bases and J by 6 bases, with 18 bases between them. The CDR3 extends over 16 amino acids. CDR1 SGHVS and CDR2 FQNEAQ come from the germline V gene. The CDR3 reads CASSLRGSELTNEQFF. The CDR3 region has the DNA TGTGCCAGCAGCTTGCGCGGCTCCGAATTAACCAATGAGCAGTTCTTC.

This clone is a singleton in its sample. The chain joins TRBV19 to TRBJ2-7; a possible D gene is TRBD1 (7 bases). Germline values: CDR1 LNHDA, CDR2 SQIVND (reference sequence). The CDR3 runs 15 residues. Trimming shortened V by 3 bases and J by 2 bases, and 14 bases separated the two germline ends. The CDR3 region has the DNA TGTGCCAGTAGTATCCAGGGGGGAGGAACCTACGAGCAGTACTTC. Translated, it gives CASSIQGGGTYEQYF.

This chain connects TRBV25-1 to TRBJ1-3, with a possible D match to TRBD1 (5 bases). Germline CDR1 reads MGHDK; CDR2 reads SYGVNS. CDR3 length: 15 amino acids. The V end lost 4 bases, the J end lost 0 bases, and 10 bases lay between the germline ends. The CDR3 spells CASSGVGLSGNTIYF. The CDR3 nucleotides read TGTGCCAGCAGTGGAGTGGGGCTCTCTGGAAACACCATATATTTT.

The genes are TRBV12-5 and TRBJ2-1; D is unclear. The ends were cut back, 8 bases at V and 6 bases at J, with 11 bases in the middle. This CDR3 is built from 12 residues. Germline V lookup: CDR1 LGHNT, CDR2 FRNRAP. The CDR3 DNA sequence: TGTGCTAGTTTAGCATTCGGCAATGAGCAGTTCTTC. It yields the protein CASLAFGNEQFF. Full variable domain (remainder filled in from reference TRBV12-5 and TRBJ2-1): DARVTQTPRHKVTEMGQEVTMRCQPILGHNTVFWYRQTMMQGLELLAYFRNRAPLDDSGMPKDRFSAEMPDATLATLKIQPSEPRDSAVYFCASLAFGNEQFFGPGTRLTVL.

The rearrangement uses TRBV29-1 and TRBJ2-7; 8 bases line up with TRBD1. Germline V gene lookup returns CDR1 SQVTM and CDR2 ANQGSEA. The CDR3 is made up of 15 amino acids. The junction had 12 bases not matched to a gene; V was cut back by 2 bases and J by 6 bases. The CDR3 spells CSVEIRRGRPGEQYF. The CDR3 nucleotides read TGCAGCGTTGAAATCCGCAGGGGGCGCCCGGGCGAGCAGTACTTC.

The chain links TRBV19 to TRBJ1-2; TRBD1 is a possible D gene (6 bases). The CDR3 is 14 amino acids. The germline V gene has CDR1 LNHDA and CDR2 SQIVND (reference sequence). V shed 7 bases and J shed 4 bases, with 16 bases lying between them. CDR3 region: CASNHRDRGYGYTF. CDR3 sequence (DNA): TGTGCCAGTAACCACAGGGACCGGGGCTATGGCTACACCTTC.

The rearrangement joins TRBV5-4 to TRBJ2-7, with TRBD1 matching over 9 bases. The junction had 11 bases not matched to a gene; V was cut back by 3 bases and J by 4 bases. This CDR3 has 16 residues. Per germline, CDR1 SGHNT and CDR2 YYREEE (reference sequence). In DNA, the CDR3 is TGTGCCAGCAGCTCCGAGTTGGGGACAGGGCTTTACGAGCAGTACTTC. Its protein product is CASSSELGTGLYEQYF.

The J gene is TRBJ2-5, the V gene TRBV7-2; TRBD1 agrees at 10 bases. The CDR3 covers 18 residues. V dropped 1 base and J dropped 2; count of bases not matched to a gene: 10. Germline CDR1 SGHTA, CDR2 FQGNSA. The CDR3 DNA follows: TGTGCCAGCAGCTTAGTGGGGGGACAGGGGAAAGGGCAAGAGACCCAGTACTTC. Its translation is CASSLVGGQGKGQETQYF.

This clone was found once. V is TRBV7-3 and J is TRBJ2-5, with D maybe TRBD2 (5 bases). Trimming shortened V by 1 base and J by 5 bases, and 8 bases separated the two germline ends. The CDR3 is made up of 13 amino acids. The germline V gene encodes CDR1 SGHTA and CDR2 FQGTGA. CDR3 DNA sequence: TGTGCCAGCAGCTTAAGCGGGCGGGAGACCCAGTACTTC. Translating it yields CASSLSGRETQYF.

V and J are TRBV4-2 and TRBJ1-5; 8 nucleotides line up with TRBD1. CDR3 length: 20 amino acids. With 0 bases clipped from V and 0 bases from J, the junction kept 13 bases outside the gene matches. The V gene's germline CDR1 is LGHNA and CDR2 YNFKEQ. In DNA, the CDR3 is TGTGCCAGCAGCCAAGATGACAGGGGTGGGTTGGGCAATAGCAATCAGCCCCAGCATTTT. It yields the protein CASSQDDRGGLGNSNQPQHF.

The CDR3 loop reads CASSHLPGDGGEQFF. CDR3 nucleotides: TGTGCCAGCTCACATCTTCCAGGGGATGGTGGTGAGCAGTTCTTC. This sequence joins TRBV18 and TRBJ2-1; a weak D match, TRBD1 (6 bases). CDR1 KGHSH and CDR2 LQKENI come from the germline V gene. Trimming cost V 4 bases and J 9 bases, with 19 bases left between them. The CDR3 is 15 amino acids. Full variable domain (remainder filled in from reference TRBV18 and TRBJ2-1): NAGVMQNPRHLVRRRGQEARLRCSPMKGHSHVYWYRQLPEEGLKFMVYLQKENIIDESGMPKERFSAEFPKEGPSILRIQQVVRGDSAAYFCASSHLPGDGGEQFFGPGTRLTVL.